The 29 T cell receptor beta chains in this list originate from one sample, sequenced in a study of cytotoxic CD8 clonotypes in ibrutinib-treated CLL. Profiling relied on immunoSEQ multiplex PCR, and the TCRdb table lists in-frame clones only, not all of them. The sample includes 110,000 to 150,000 clones, around three quarters of them seen just once. The source material was PBMCs, sampled after 12 months of ibrutinib treatment. These receptors originate from a human donor with chronic lymphocytic leukemia.

This clone was found a few times. The J gene is TRBJ2-7, the V gene TRBV7-2, with 8 bases matching TRBD2. This CDR3 contains 19 residues. CDR1 SGHTA and CDR2 FQGNSA come from the germline V gene. V lost 0 bases to trimming and J lost 0 bases; unmatched junction nucleotides: 13. CDR3 nucleotides: TGTGCCAGCAGCTTAGCCCCGTCGACTAGCGCCCCGAACTCCTACGAGCAGTACTTC. Translating it yields CASSLAPSTSAPNSYEQYF.

CDR3 protein: CSVGWGNNQPQHF. As DNA, the CDR3 is TGCAGCGTTGGGTGGGGAAACAATCAGCCCCAGCATTTT. This chain links TRBV29-1 with TRBJ1-5; no clear D. V lost 4 bases, J lost 3 bases, and 10 bases lay in between. The CDR3 is 13 residues long. Germline V gene data show CDR1 as SQVTM and CDR2 as ANQGSEA.

V gene TRBV18 combines with J gene TRBJ2-3, with 8 bases lining up with TRBD1. V lost 2 bases to trimming and J lost 3 bases; unmatched junction nucleotides: 4. The CDR3 consists of 15 residues. Germline-derived CDR1 and CDR2 are KGHSH and LQKENI. In nucleotides, the CDR3 is TGTGCCAGCTCACCAGCAGGGGGCTGGACAGATACGCAGTATTTT. Its translation is CASSPAGGWTDTQYF. Full variable domain (rest looked up from reference TRBV18 and TRBJ2-3): NAGVMQNPRHLVRRRGQEARLRCSPMKGHSHVYWYRQLPEEGLKFMVYLQKENIIDESGMPKERFSAEFPKEGPSILRIQQVVRGDSAAYFCASSPAGGWTDTQYFGPGTRLTVL.

This sequence joins TRBV7-2 and TRBJ1-5; no reliable D call. The germline gives CDR1 SGHTA, CDR2 FQGNSA. The length of the CDR3 is 16 residues. Deletions cut 1 base from V and 3 bases from J, with 13 bases between. CDR3 sequence: CASSLDIRSSNQPQHF. The CDR3 nucleotides are TGTGCCAGCAGCTTAGACATTAGATCTTCCAATCAGCCCCAGCATTTT. The full variable domain, with the rest looked up from reference TRBV7-2 and TRBJ1-5, is GAGVSQSPSNKVTEKGKDVELRCDPISGHTALYWYRQSLGQGLEFLIYFQGNSAPDKSGLPSDRFSAERTGGSVSTLTIQRTQQEDSAVYLCASSLDIRSSNQPQHFGDGTRLSIL.

The rearrangement uses TRBV18 and TRBJ2-7; D is perhaps TRBD1 (7 bases). Trimming pared 2 bases from V and 3 bases from J, leaving 11 bases between. Germline-derived CDR1 and CDR2 are KGHSH and LQKENI. The CDR3 length is 14 residues. The CDR3, as DNA: TGTGCCAGCTCACCATCAGGGGGGCTCTACGAGCAGTACTTC. As protein: CASSPSGGLYEQYF.

The V call is TRBV15, the J call TRBJ2-3; 10 positions match TRBD1. Per germline, CDR1 LNHNV and CDR2 YYDKDF (reference sequence). The junction had 6 bases not matched to a gene; V was cut back by 2 bases and J by 4 bases. The CDR3 extends over 16 amino acids. The CDR3 coding sequence is TGTGCCACCAGCAGAAGAACCGGGACAGGGGCAGATACGCAGTATTTT. Translation: CATSRRTGTGADTQYF.

The chain has TRBV4-2 and TRBJ2-7, with D possibly matching TRBD2 (6 bases). There are 17 residues in the CDR3. V dropped 1 base and J dropped 0 bases, with 16 bases sitting between them. Germline V lookup: CDR1 LGHNA, CDR2 YNFKEQ. As DNA, the CDR3 is TGTGCCAGCAGCCAAGTACATTATAGCGGTATCTCCTACGAGCAGTACTTC. Its protein product is CASSQVHYSGISYEQYF.

The table lists this clone with a count of one. This chain links TRBV19 with TRBJ1-2; no definite D call. The CDR3 totals 12 residues. Trimming pared 3 bases from V and 5 bases from J, leaving 7 bases between. Germline CDR1 is LNHDA and CDR2 is SQIVND (reference sequence). In nucleotides, the CDR3 is TGTGCCAGTAGTATTAACCAGTATGGCTACACCTTC. Residues: CASSINQYGYTF. The complete variable domain, with remaining parts taken from reference TRBV19 and TRBJ1-2, reads DGGITQSPKYLFRKEGQNVTLSCEQNLNHDAMYWYRQDPGQGLRLIYYSQIVNDFQKGDIAEGYSVSREKKESFPLTVTSAQKNPTAFYLCASSINQYGYTFGSGTRLTVV.

The V call is TRBV28, the J call TRBJ1-2; no definite D call. Germline loops: CDR1 MDHEN, CDR2 SYDVKM. This CDR3 is 13 amino acids long. V lost 2 bases, J lost 8 bases, and 12 bases lay in between. CDR3 protein: CASSLKGFGGYTF. CDR3 coding DNA: TGTGCCAGCAGTTTAAAGGGCTTTGGAGGCTACACCTTC.

The rearrangement uses TRBV10-2 and TRBJ2-1; the D is unclear. CDR3 length equals 11 residues. Germline V gene lookup returns CDR1 WSHSY and CDR2 SAAADI. Trimming left V 6 bases short and J 5 bases short, with 5 bases between. CDR3 loop: CASRGNNEQFF. The CDR3 coding sequence is TGCGCCAGCAGGGGGAACAATGAGCAGTTCTTC.

The genes are TRBV7-7 and TRBJ2-2; TRBD1 matches 11 bases. The trim removed 5 bases at V and 6 bases at J, leaving 5 bases unmatched. In germline, CDR1 is SSHAT, CDR2 FNYEAQ (reference sequence). This CDR3 region has 15 residues. The CDR3 DNA reads as TGTGCCAGCAGCCCGGGACAGGGGGTGGCCGGGGAGCTGTTTTTT. Translated: CASSPGQGVAGELFF.

This chain joins TRBV10-3 and TRBJ2-7; 7 bases agree with TRBD1. V lost 7 bases and J lost 0; bases outside the gene matches: 3. Germline CDR1 reads ENHRY; CDR2 reads SYGVKD. The CDR3 is 13 amino acids. This chain's CDR3 is CAIKDRSSYEQYF. CDR3 nucleotide sequence: TGTGCCATCAAGGACAGGAGCTCCTACGAGCAGTACTTC.

There are a few counts of this clone. The chain recombines TRBV19 with TRBJ2-4; D gene unclear. Looked up from germline, CDR1 is LNHDA and CDR2 is SQIVND (reference sequence). The CDR3 extends over 14 amino acids. V was cut by 6 bases and J by 6 bases, with 15 bases left in between. The chain's CDR3 is CASRPSDGPNIQYF. The CDR3 DNA reads as TGTGCCAGTAGACCCAGTGACGGACCAAACATTCAGTACTTC.

V and J are TRBV4-1 and TRBJ1-1; 7 nucleotides align to TRBD1. The V gene's germline CDR1 is MGHRA and CDR2 YSYEKL. After removal of 3 bases from V and 8 bases from J, the junction contained 12 bases not matched to a gene. The CDR3 has 15 residues. CDR3 nucleotide sequence: TGCGCCAGCAGCCATCCCCAACGAACAGGGGTAGAAGCTTTCTTT. Its translation: CASSHPQRTGVEAFF.

The chain combines TRBV7-2 with TRBJ1-1; 8 nucleotides agree with TRBD1. J lost 5 bases, V lost 6 bases, and 8 bases had no gene match. The CDR3 sequence is 14 residues long. In germline, CDR1 is SGHTA, CDR2 FQGNSA. The CDR3 is CASSPDRGMTEAFF. Written as DNA, the CDR3 is TGTGCCAGCAGTCCCGACAGGGGTATGACTGAAGCTTTCTTT.

The chain links TRBV6-1 to TRBJ2-5; tentatively, D is TRBD1 (5 bases). V dropped 2 bases and J dropped 3 bases, with 13 bases sitting between them. Germline values: CDR1 MNHNS, CDR2 SASEGT. The CDR3 loop spans 15 amino acids. CDR3 DNA sequence: TGTGCCAGCAGTGAAATATGGGGCAGGGAAGAGACCCAGTACTTC. Amino acids: CASSEIWGREETQYF.

CDR3 region: CASFDRGSGNTIYF. The CDR3 DNA follows: TGCGCCAGCTTTGACAGGGGATCTGGAAACACCATATATTTT. The chain carries TRBV5-1 and TRBJ1-3, with 8 positions matching TRBD1. V lost 7 bases, J lost 1 base, and 4 bases stayed unmatched. This CDR3 spans 14 amino acids. Germline loops: CDR1 SGHRS, CDR2 YFSETQ.

The CDR3 bases are TGTGCCAGCAGCCCCGGCCACGGACAGGGAGATGATGAAAAACTGTTTTTT. It specifies CASSPGHGQGDDEKLFF. The J gene is TRBJ1-4, the V gene TRBV11-3; TRBD1 matches 8 bases. Germline V lookup: CDR1 SGHNT, CDR2 YENEEA. The length of the CDR3 is 17 residues. J lost 6 bases, V lost 5 bases, and 14 bases had no gene match.

The V gene is TRBV4-1, the J gene TRBJ2-1; D not certain. Germline lookup yields CDR1 MGHRA and CDR2 YSYEKL. The CDR3 totals 16 residues. With 0 bases removed from V and 9 bases from J, the gap between germline ends came to 18 bases. The CDR3 DNA follows: TGCGCCAGCAGCCAAGATAAGGCCGGAGTCGAGCGTGAGCAGTTCTTC. Translated: CASSQDKAGVEREQFF.

This clone was counted once. The genes are TRBV28 and TRBJ2-7; no definite D call. Trimming took 3 bases from V and 7 from J, leaving 16 bases between them. The CDR3 totals 14 residues. Germline-derived CDR1 and CDR2 are MDHEN and SYDVKM. CDR3 sequence (DNA): TGTGCCAGCAGTTTTGGTAGACGGGCGGAGGAGCAGTACTTC. Protein sequence: CASSFGRRAEEQYF. Full variable domain (remainder filled in from reference TRBV28 and TRBJ2-7): DVKVTQSSRYLVKRTGEKVFLECVQDMDHENMFWYRQDPGLGLRLIYFSYDVKMKEKGDIPEGYSVSREKKERFSLILESASTNQTSMYLCASSFGRRAEEQYFGPGTRLTVT.

The rearrangement uses TRBV7-2 and TRBJ2-6, with D possibly matching TRBD1 (5 bases). The CDR3 loop spans 18 amino acids. Trimming left V 1 base short and J 1 base short, with 14 bases between. Germline assignment: CDR1 SGHTA and CDR2 FQGNSA. CDR3 loop: CASSLVGPTPSGANVLTF. The CDR3 bases are TGTGCCAGCAGCTTAGTGGGGCCTACCCCGTCTGGGGCCAACGTCCTGACTTTC.

The chain carries TRBV18 and TRBJ2-5, with 10 bases matching TRBD2. The V and J ends lost 4 bases and 0 bases, in that order; junction bases with no gene match: 2. The CDR3 consists of 15 residues. Germline CDR1 reads KGHSH; CDR2 reads LQKENI. The CDR3: CASSRSGGYQETQYF. The DNA for the CDR3 is TGTGCCAGCTCACGTAGCGGGGGGTACCAAGAGACCCAGTACTTC.

This chain uses TRBV27 with TRBJ2-1; D uncertain. The CDR3 has 13 residues. V dropped 5 bases and J dropped 7 bases, with 12 bases sitting between them. CDR1 and CDR2 (germline): MNHEY, SMNVEV (reference sequence). The CDR3 DNA sequence: TGTGCCAGCAGTGCCCTTGCTTATAATGAGCAGTTCTTC. Translating gives CASSALAYNEQFF.

The chain has TRBV7-3 and TRBJ2-1; 8 bases align to TRBD1. CDR1 is SGHTA, CDR2 FQGTGA, per germline. V lost 4 bases, J lost 3 bases, and 5 bases stayed unmatched. CDR3 length equals 15 residues. The CDR3 here is CASSSSTGGYNEQFF. CDR3 nucleotide sequence: TGTGCCAGCAGCTCCTCTACAGGGGGCTACAATGAGCAGTTCTTC.

This clone occurred a few times. The chain links TRBV7-9 to TRBJ2-7; D is possibly TRBD1 or TRBD2 (5 bases each). Germline CDR1 is SEHNR and CDR2 is FQNEAQ (reference sequence). V was trimmed by 8 bases and J by 3 bases, leaving 14 bases between them. This CDR3 spans 13 amino acids. The CDR3 DNA is TGTGCCAGCCAACGGGACGGACTCTACGAGCAGTACTTC. Translation gives CASQRDGLYEQYF.

The chain recombines TRBV5-1 with TRBJ1-1; 7 nucleotides line up with TRBD1. The ends lost 2 bases at V and 7 bases at J; junction bases unmatched: 8. Per the germline V gene, CDR1 is SGHRS and CDR2 is YFSETQ. CDR3 size: 14 residues. The CDR3 bases are TGCGCCAGCAGCTTCCTCGACAGGGATCTTGAAGCTTTCTTT. The encoded protein is CASSFLDRDLEAFF.

The chain uses TRBV5-4 and TRBJ1-3, with 10 bases that match TRBD1. The CDR3 runs to 16 residues. In germline, CDR1 is SGHNT, CDR2 YYREEE (reference sequence). V lost 2 bases to trimming and J lost 0 bases; unmatched junction nucleotides: 2. In DNA, the CDR3 is TGTGCCAGCAGCTTAAGGACAGGGGGCTCTGGAAACACCATATATTTT. Its protein product is CASSLRTGGSGNTIYF.

DNA for the CDR3: TGTGCCAGCAGCAGCTGGGGCAATGAGCAGTTCTTC. It specifies CASSSWGNEQFF. The rearrangement links TRBV6-5 to TRBJ2-1, with D unclear. Germline lookup yields CDR1 MNHEY and CDR2 SVGAGI. V dropped 6 bases and J dropped 6 bases, with 9 bases sitting between them. The CDR3 consists of 12 residues.

This sequence joins TRBV30 and TRBJ1-1; no reliable D call. CDR1 is GTSNPN and CDR2 is SVGIG in the germline V gene (reference sequence). This CDR3 has 13 amino acids. The V gene lost 4 bases and the J gene lost 3 bases, with 12 bases spanning the gap. The CDR3 nucleotides read TGTGCCTGGAAGATCTCCCCGGACACTGAAGCTTTCTTT. Translated, it gives CAWKISPDTEAFF.